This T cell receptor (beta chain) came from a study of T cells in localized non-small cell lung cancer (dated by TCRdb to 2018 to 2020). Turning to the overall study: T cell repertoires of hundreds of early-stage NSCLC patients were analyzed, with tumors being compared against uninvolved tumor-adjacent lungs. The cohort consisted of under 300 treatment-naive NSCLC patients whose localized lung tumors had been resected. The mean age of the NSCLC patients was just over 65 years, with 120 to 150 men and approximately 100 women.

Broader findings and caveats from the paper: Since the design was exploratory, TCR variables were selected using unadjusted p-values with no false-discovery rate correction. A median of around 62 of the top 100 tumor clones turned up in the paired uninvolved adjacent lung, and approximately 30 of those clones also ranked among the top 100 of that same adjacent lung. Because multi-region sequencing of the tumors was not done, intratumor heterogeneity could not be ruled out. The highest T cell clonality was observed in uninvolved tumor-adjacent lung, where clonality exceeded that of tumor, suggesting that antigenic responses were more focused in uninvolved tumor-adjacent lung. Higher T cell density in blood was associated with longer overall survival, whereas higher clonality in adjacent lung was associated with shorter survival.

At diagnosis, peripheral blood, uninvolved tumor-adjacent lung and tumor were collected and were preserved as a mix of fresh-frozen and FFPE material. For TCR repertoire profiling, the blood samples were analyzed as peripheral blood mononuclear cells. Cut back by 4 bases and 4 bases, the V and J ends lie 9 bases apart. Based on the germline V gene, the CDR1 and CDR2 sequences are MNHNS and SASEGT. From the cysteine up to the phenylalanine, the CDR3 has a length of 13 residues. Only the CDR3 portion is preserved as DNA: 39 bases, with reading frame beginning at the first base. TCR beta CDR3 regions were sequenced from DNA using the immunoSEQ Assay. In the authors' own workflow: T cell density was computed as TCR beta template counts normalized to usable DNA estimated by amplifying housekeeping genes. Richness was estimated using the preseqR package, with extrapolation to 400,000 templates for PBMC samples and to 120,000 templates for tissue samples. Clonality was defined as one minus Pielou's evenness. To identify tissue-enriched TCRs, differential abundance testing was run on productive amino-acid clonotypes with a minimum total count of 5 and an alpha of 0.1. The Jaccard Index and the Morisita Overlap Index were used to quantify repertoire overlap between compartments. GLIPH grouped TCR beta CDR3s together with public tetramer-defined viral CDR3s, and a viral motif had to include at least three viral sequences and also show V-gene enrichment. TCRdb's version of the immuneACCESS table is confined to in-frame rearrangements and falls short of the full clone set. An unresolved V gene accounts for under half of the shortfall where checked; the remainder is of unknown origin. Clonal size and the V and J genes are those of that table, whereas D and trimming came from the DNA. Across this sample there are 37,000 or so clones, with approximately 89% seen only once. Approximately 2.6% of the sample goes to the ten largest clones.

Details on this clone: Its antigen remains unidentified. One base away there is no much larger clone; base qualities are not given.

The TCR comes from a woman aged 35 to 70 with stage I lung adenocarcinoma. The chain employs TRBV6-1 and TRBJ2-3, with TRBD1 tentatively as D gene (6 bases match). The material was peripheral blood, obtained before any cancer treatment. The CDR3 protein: CASSVPGADTQYF. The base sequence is TGTGCCAGCAGTGTCCCAGGGGCAGATACGCAGTATTTT.